This TCR beta chain came from a study of T cell responses to AZD1222 COVID-19 vaccine. The study's findings and limits: Just five or six AZD1222 recipients were seropositive at baseline. Clonal diversity was possibly underestimated; the donors were predominantly white British and more often female.

Germline assignment: CDR1 SGHRS and CDR2 YFSETQ. J gave up 1 base and V 4 bases, and 7 bases lay outside the gene matches. The CDR3 covers 15 residues. A remark on this clone: Its antigen remains unknown.

The method was immunoSEQ multiplex PCR; TCRdb's version includes in-frame clones alone and lacks a portion of them. The sample holds about 120,000 clones, about nine tenths seen once. The receptor comes from an adult in good health. The chain has TRBV5-1 and TRBJ1-1; the match to TRBD1 covers 7 bases. Specimen: peripheral blood, collected on day 0 of AZD1222 vaccination. In DNA, the CDR3 is TGCGCCAGCAGCCCCGAGACAGGGTGGAACACTGAAGCTTTCTTT. Amino acid sequence: CASSPETGWNTEAFF.